Below are 25 T cell receptor beta chains sequenced from a single sample in a study of CD8 T cells in Susac syndrome. Random hexamers served to reverse transcribe roughly 0.45 to 1 ug RNA. MiXCR was run by TCRdb on the immunoSEQ multiplex PCR reads, yielding one entry per CDR3 protein. The top ten hold about 0.11% of the sample, which has approximately 150,000 distinct CDR3 sequences, about 95% seen once. Sequencing was carried out using CD4+ T cells from PBMCs. The receptors here all came from a human donor with multiple sclerosis.

The rearrangement uses TRBV2 and TRBJ1-4; TRBD1 might be the D (5 bases). Germline loops: CDR1 SNHLY, CDR2 FYNNEI. The V end lost 6 bases, the J end lost 0 bases, and 14 bases lay between the germline ends. The CDR3 has 16 amino acids. CDR3 sequence: CASSWGSLPTNEKLFF. In nucleotides, the CDR3 is TGTGCCAGCAGCTGGGGGAGCCTTCCAACTAATGAAAAACTGTTTTTT.

This clonotype occurred a few times. The chain has TRBV2 and TRBJ1-2; TRBD1 matches at 9 bases. The junction had 8 bases not matched to a gene; V was cut back by 8 bases and J by 4 bases. The germline V gene has CDR1 SNHLY and CDR2 FYNNEI. The CDR3 extends over 14 amino acids. This chain's CDR3 is CASSLGQGLYGYTF. In DNA, the CDR3 is TGTGCCAGCTCATTGGGACAGGGACTCTATGGCTACACCTTC.

This clonotype was seen a single time. The V gene is TRBV27, the J gene TRBJ2-7; TRBD1 aligns across 9 bases. Germline values: CDR1 MNHEY, CDR2 SMNVEV (reference sequence). Trimming removed 3 bases from V and 5 bases from J; junction bases left unmatched: 8. The CDR3 runs 15 residues. The CDR3 DNA follows: TGTGCCAGCAGTTTGGTCACAGGGGGCTTCCACGAGCAGTACTTC. This encodes CASSLVTGGFHEQYF.

The chain recombines TRBV6-5 with TRBJ1-6; D is perhaps TRBD1 (5 bases). From germline, CDR1 is MNHEY and CDR2 SVGAGI. V was pared by 2 bases and J by 0 bases, with 11 bases between. CDR3 length: 17 amino acids. The CDR3 reads CASSYGGRSSYNSPLHF. In DNA form, the CDR3 reads TGTGCCAGCAGTTACGGGGGACGAAGCTCCTATAATTCACCCCTCCACTTT.

The chain links TRBV5-4 to TRBJ2-3, with TRBD2 matching 10 bases. With 4 bases clipped from V and 2 bases from J, the junction kept 7 bases outside the gene matches. The CDR3 runs to 16 residues. Germline CDR1 is SGHNT and CDR2 is YYREEE (reference sequence). The CDR3 nucleotides are TGTGCCAGCAGCCTACGGACTAGCGGCCCCACAGATACGCAGTATTTT. Translation: CASSLRTSGPTDTQYF.

CDR3 amino acids: CASSAAGGALETQYF. The CDR3 nucleotides are TGTGCCAGCAGTGCAGCGGGGGGGGCTTTGGAGACCCAGTACTTC. V usage is TRBV7-2 and J usage is TRBJ2-5; TRBD2 matches at 10 bases. V shed 6 bases, J shed 5 bases, and the junction held 9 bases outside the gene matches. The germline V gene has CDR1 SGHTA and CDR2 FQGNSA. The CDR3 has 15 amino acids.

The chain employs TRBV7-9 and TRBJ2-2, with D tentatively TRBD2 (5 bases). CDR1 is SEHNR and CDR2 is FQNEAQ in the germline V gene (reference sequence). Between the trimmed V and J ends, which lost 1 base and 0 bases, there was a span of 9 bases. The CDR3 spans 16 residues. The CDR3 reads CASSLDRDANTGELFF. CDR3 coding DNA: TGTGCCAGCAGCTTAGATCGGGATGCGAACACCGGGGAGCTGTTTTTT.

In DNA, the CDR3 is TGTGCCAGCAGCCAGGTAAACAATGAGCAGTTCTTC. Translation: CASSQVNNEQFF. The rearrangement links TRBV5-4 to TRBJ2-1; the D is unclear. Between the trimmed V and J ends, which lost 4 bases and 5 bases, there was a span of 7 bases. This CDR3 is 12 amino acids long. CDR1 is SGHNT, CDR2 YYREEE, per germline (reference sequence).

This chain links TRBV9 with TRBJ2-1, with 12 bases lining up with TRBD2. The CDR3 runs 16 residues. CDR1 and CDR2 from the germline V gene are SGDLS and YYNGEE. J gave up 9 bases and V 0 bases, and 7 bases lay outside the gene matches. Here the CDR3 reads CASSVGSLAGGREQFF. The CDR3 coding sequence is TGTGCCAGCAGCGTAGGATCGCTAGCGGGGGGGCGTGAGCAGTTCTTC.

The chain uses TRBV5-1 and TRBJ2-7, with D perhaps TRBD1 (5 bases). Germline lookup yields CDR1 SGHRS and CDR2 YFSETQ. V was shortened by 4 bases and J by 0 bases, with 14 bases between the two germline ends. This CDR3 spans 15 amino acids. CDR3 bases: TGCGCCAGCAGCCTCGACAGTTCGAACTCCTACGAGCAGTACTTC. This sequence encodes CASSLDSSNSYEQYF.

The V call is TRBV3-1, the J call TRBJ2-2; D not resolved. Trimming shortened V by 8 bases and J by 4 bases, and 8 bases separated the two germline ends. The germline CDR1 and CDR2 sequences are LGHDT and YNNKEL (reference sequence). The CDR3 totals 12 residues. This chain's CDR3 is CASSSSTGELFF. For the CDR3, the DNA is TGTGCCAGCTCGAGTTCCACCGGGGAGCTGTTTTTT.

The rearrangement joins TRBV30 to TRBJ2-3; D is undetermined. Deletions cut 0 bases from V and 2 bases from J, with 9 bases between. Germline-derived CDR1 and CDR2 are GTSNPN and SVGIG (reference sequence). This CDR3 has 14 amino acids. The CDR3 coding sequence is TGTGCCTGGAGTGTAGGCATGGACACAGATACGCAGTATTTT. It specifies CAWSVGMDTDTQYF.

The chain combines TRBV6-1 with TRBJ1-5; 8 positions match TRBD1. The ends lost 4 bases at V and 2 bases at J; junction bases unmatched: 7. Germline lookup yields CDR1 MNHNS and CDR2 SASEGT. The CDR3 runs 16 residues. CDR3 protein: CASSGRQGTGNQPQHF. The CDR3, as DNA: TGTGCCAGCAGTGGCCGACAGGGGACCGGCAATCAGCCCCAGCATTTT.

The V call is TRBV7-2, the J call TRBJ2-3; unclear D gene. Trimming pared 0 bases from V and 2 bases from J, leaving 9 bases between. The germline gives CDR1 SGHTA, CDR2 FQGNSA. The CDR3 covers 15 residues. CDR3 residues: CASSLAGQPTDTQYF. The CDR3 coding sequence is TGTGCCAGCAGCTTAGCTGGGCAGCCCACAGATACGCAGTATTTT.

The chain joins TRBV3-1 to TRBJ2-5, with 8 bases that match TRBD2. This CDR3 comprises 21 residues. Germline trimming cut 2 bases from V and 0 bases from J; bases unmatched to any gene: 20. CDR1 is LGHDT, CDR2 YNNKEL, per germline (reference sequence). For the CDR3, the DNA is TGTGCCAGCAGCCAACCCTCCCTTGGGAGGGTCCAGCGGGGGAACCAAGAGACCCAGTACTTC. Translation gives CASSQPSLGRVQRGNQETQYF.

V usage is TRBV15 and J usage is TRBJ2-7; weak D call: TRBD2 (7 bases). Trimming pared 0 bases from V and 2 bases from J, leaving 11 bases between. Germline CDR1 and CDR2: LNHNV and YYDKDF (reference sequence). The CDR3 totals 15 residues. In DNA form, the CDR3 reads TGTGCCACCAGCAGAGAGGGAGGGGGAACCTACGAGCAGTACTTC. Protein product: CATSREGGGTYEQYF.

This chain links TRBV12-3 or TRBV12-4 with TRBJ1-5, with a weak D call TRBD1 (6 bases). CDR3 size: 15 residues. Between the trimmed V and J ends, which lost 5 bases and 9 bases, there was a span of 20 bases. The CDR3 nucleotides are TGTGCCAGCAGTCCCCGGGGGAGCCAGGGGAGGCCCCAGCATTTT. Translation: CASSPRGSQGRPQHF.

The chain's CDR3 is CASSVDAGEFHEQYF. The CDR3 DNA follows: TGTGCCAGCAGCGTAGACGCGGGGGAGTTCCACGAGCAGTACTTC. The chain combines TRBV9 with TRBJ2-7; 7 bases fit TRBD2. V lost 0 bases to trimming and J lost 5 bases; unmatched junction nucleotides: 8. Germline CDR1 SGDLS, CDR2 YYNGEE. The CDR3 has 15 residues.

The CDR3 DNA reads TGTGCCAGCGAGGGGGTGGGTGAGCAGTTCTTC. Translation: CASEGVGEQFF. V is TRBV6-2 or TRBV6-3 and J is TRBJ2-1, with D maybe TRBD1 (6 bases). The CDR3 consists of 11 residues. Germline CDR1 reads MNHEY; CDR2 reads SVGEGT. Trimming cost V 8 bases and J 9 bases, with 11 bases left between them.

The rearrangement uses TRBV20-1 and TRBJ2-1; D gene unclear. This CDR3 has 11 residues. V dropped 7 bases and J dropped 6 bases, with 10 bases sitting between them. Germline V CDR1 and CDR2: DFQATT, SNEGSKA (reference sequence). The CDR3 region is CSETQRNEQFF. In DNA, the CDR3 is TGCAGTGAGACCCAGCGCAATGAGCAGTTCTTC.

The genes are TRBV19 and TRBJ2-1; 9 bases line up with TRBD1. Per the germline V gene, CDR1 is LNHDA and CDR2 is SQIVND (reference sequence). V lost 0 bases and J lost 2; bases outside the gene matches: 5. The CDR3 spans 17 residues. CDR3 DNA sequence: TGTGCCAGTAGTATAGATACAGGGGGCCATGCCTACAATGAGCAGTTCTTC. Translating it yields CASSIDTGGHAYNEQFF.

The chain has TRBV12-3 or TRBV12-4 and TRBJ2-2; D not resolved. V was cut by 7 bases and J by 9 bases, with 9 bases left in between. This CDR3 comprises 11 residues. DNA for the CDR3: TGTGCCAGCATGCGCGGCCGGGAGCTGTTTTTT. It is translated as CASMRGRELFF.

The rearrangement links TRBV27 to TRBJ2-5; TRBD2 aligns across 11 bases. The CDR3 extends over 19 amino acids. V lost 1 base, J lost 6 bases, and 16 bases stayed unmatched. Germline CDR1 MNHEY, CDR2 SMNVEV (reference sequence). CDR3 in DNA: TGTGCCAGCAGTTTATTAGGCCCCTTAGCGGGAGGGCCCGGAAAGACCCAGTACTTC. Translated: CASSLLGPLAGGPGKTQYF.

J is TRBJ2-7 and V is TRBV4-2, with 13 positions matching TRBD2. This CDR3 comprises 17 residues. The germline CDR1 and CDR2 sequences are LGHNA and YNFKEQ. The junction had 5 bases not matched to a gene; V was cut back by 1 base and J by 2 bases. In DNA, the CDR3 is TGTGCCAGCAGCCAAGTAACGGGACTAGCGGGGCCCTACGAGCAGTACTTC. As protein: CASSQVTGLAGPYEQYF.

CDR3 nucleotides: TGTGCCAGCAGCCAAGATTGGATGCAGACCCAGTACTTC. Translating gives CASSQDWMQTQYF. This rearrangement joins TRBV3-1 to TRBJ2-5; D is undetermined. V was pared by 0 bases and J by 6 bases, with 8 bases between. This CDR3 has 13 amino acids. Germline values: CDR1 LGHDT, CDR2 YNNKEL (reference sequence).